The 12 T cell receptor beta chains below were found in one sample sequenced in a study of T cell responses to AZD1222 COVID-19 vaccine. The protocol was immunoSEQ multiplex PCR, while the TCRdb copy is restricted to in-frame clones and leaves out a portion. The repertoire includes hundreds of thousands of clones, almost 95% of them detected once, and roughly 0.51% sits in the top ten. The sample was peripheral blood, taken 28 days after the second AZD1222 dose. These receptors were taken from an adult who received the AZD1222 COVID-19 vaccine.

The V call is TRBV6-2 or TRBV6-3, the J call TRBJ2-1, with D uncertain. The CDR3 covers 12 residues. The germline CDR1 and CDR2 sequences are MNHEY and SVGEGT. Trimming stripped 2 bases from V and 9 bases from J, with 8 bases between. DNA for the CDR3: TGTGCCAGCAGTTACGTAGGAAGTGAGCAGTTCTTC. It translates to CASSYVGSEQFF.

This chain connects TRBV19 to TRBJ1-1; D gene uncertain. Germline CDR1 LNHDA, CDR2 SQIVND (reference sequence). This CDR3 is 13 amino acids long. V shed 2 bases and J shed 6 bases, with 10 bases lying between them. The CDR3 here is CASSIRALPEAFF. The CDR3, as DNA: TGTGCCAGTAGTATAAGAGCTCTCCCTGAAGCTTTCTTT.

CDR3 region: CASSFSPARGSEQYF. The CDR3 nucleotides read TGTGCCAGCAGCTTTAGCCCCGCAAGGGGAAGCGAGCAGTACTTC. The gene calls are TRBV5-6 and TRBJ2-7, with D tentatively TRBD1 (5 bases). The germline V gene encodes CDR1 SGHDT and CDR2 YYEEEE. Trimming removed 2 bases from V and 6 bases from J, with 18 bases in between. This CDR3 has 15 residues.

This clone is a singleton in its sample. The chain links TRBV5-6 to TRBJ1-2; D gene ambiguous. Trimming pared 0 bases from V and 4 bases from J, leaving 10 bases between. The germline V gene encodes CDR1 SGHDT and CDR2 YYEEEE. The CDR3 extends over 14 amino acids. The chain's CDR3 is CASSLANRGYGYTF. The CDR3 nucleotides read TGTGCCAGCAGCTTGGCCAACCGGGGCTATGGCTACACCTTC.

About this clone: This same CDR3 is encoded by further DNA sequences in the sample. The V call is TRBV6-5, the J call TRBJ2-2; 8 nucleotides match TRBD1. CDR1 MNHEY and CDR2 SVGAGI come from the germline V gene. CDR3 length: 15 residues. After removal of 4 bases from V and 0 bases from J, the junction contained 1 base not matched to a gene. The DNA for the CDR3 is TGTGCCAGCAGTTCACAGGGGGCGAACACCGGGGAGCTGTTTTTT. Amino acids: CASSSQGANTGELFF.

This chain connects TRBV28 to TRBJ1-1; a possible D gene is TRBD1 (5 bases). The CDR3 is 13 residues long. Trimming took off 6 bases at V and 3 bases at J, with 11 bases between the two ends. Germline V gene lookup returns CDR1 MDHEN and CDR2 SYDVKM. This chain's CDR3 is CASRNTQDTEAFF. CDR3 bases: TGTGCCAGCAGAAACACACAGGACACTGAAGCTTTCTTT.

This clone was seen once. The V call is TRBV29-1, the J call TRBJ1-2; 10 bases are shared with TRBD1. Germline-derived CDR1 and CDR2 are SQVTM and ANQGSEA. V shed 5 bases, J shed 3 bases, and the junction held 9 bases outside the gene matches. The CDR3 is made up of 15 amino acids. The DNA for the CDR3 is TGCAGCGTTAGAGGGACAGGGGAGGGACACTATGGCTACACCTTC. Its protein product is CSVRGTGEGHYGYTF.

V and J are TRBV15 and TRBJ2-1; possible D gene TRBD2, 6 bases. The CDR3 loop spans 15 amino acids. V lost 5 bases to trimming and J lost 2 bases, with 13 bases between them. Germline V CDR1 and CDR2: LNHNV, YYDKDF (reference sequence). The CDR3 loop is CATSYGGATYNEQFF. CDR3 sequence (DNA): TGTGCCACCAGCTATGGAGGGGCCACCTACAATGAGCAGTTCTTC. The full variable domain, completed using reference TRBV15 and TRBJ2-1, is DAMVIQNPRYQVTQFGKPVTLSCSQTLNHNVMYWYQQKSSQAPKLLFHYYDKDFNNEADTPDNFQSRRPNTSFCFLDIRSPGLGDTAMYLCATSYGGATYNEQFFGPGTRLTVL.

J is TRBJ2-5 and V is TRBV21-1; the table gives TRBD1 as D, unverified against the DNA. TRBV21-1 constitutes a pseudogene. CDR3 length: 16 residues. CDR3 sequence: CASSNGGQGGGETQYF. The DNA for the CDR3 is TGTGCCAGCAGCAATGGGGGACAGGGTGGAGGAGAGACCCAGTACTTC.

V usage is TRBV7-6 and J usage is TRBJ2-1; D is undetermined. CDR1 is SGHVS and CDR2 is FNYEAQ in the germline V gene. The CDR3 has 13 amino acids. V was trimmed by 4 bases and J by 12 bases, leaving 16 bases between them. This CDR3 reads CASSSAQGSGQFF. CDR3 in DNA: TGTGCCAGCAGCTCAGCGCAAGGTTCTGGGCAGTTCTTC. The variable domain in full, completed from reference TRBV7-6 and TRBJ2-1, reads GAGVSQSPRYKVTKRGQDVALRCDPISGHVSLYWYRQALGQGPEFLTYFNYEAQQDKSGLPNDRFSAERPEGSISTLTIQRTEQRDSAMYRCASSSAQGSGQFFGPGTRLTVL.

The rearrangement joins TRBV3-1 (or the pseudogene TRBV3-2) to TRBJ1-1; D not resolved. Per germline, CDR1 LGHDT and CDR2 YNNKEL (reference sequence). CDR3 length equals 13 residues. V shed 4 bases and J shed 4 bases, with 10 bases lying between them. CDR3 loop: CASSPGSVTEAFF. The CDR3 DNA reads as TGTGCCAGCAGCCCCGGGAGCGTCACTGAAGCTTTCTTT.

This clone was found once. CDR3 DNA sequence: TGTGCCAGCTCACCCGGCCTAGCGGGGTACAATGAGCAGTTCTTC. This sequence encodes CASSPGLAGYNEQFF. The chain carries TRBV18 and TRBJ2-1; 9 bases align to TRBD2. This CDR3 region has 15 residues. The V and J ends lost 3 bases and 4 bases, in that order; junction bases with no gene match: 4. CDR1 and CDR2 (germline): KGHSH, LQKENI.